The text below deals with one TCR beta chain. Its specificity is not known. Using immunoSEQ multiplex PCR, the repertoire was profiled, and TCRdb retains in-frame clones only, with some absent. The sample lists roughly 140,000 clones; roughly 90% were seen once. This sample is part of a study of T cell responses to AZD1222 COVID-19 vaccine. CDR1 MNHNS and CDR2 SASEGT come from the germline V gene. There are 14 residues in the CDR3. Trimming cost V 8 bases and J 0 bases, with 14 bases left between them. Study-level points and caveats: Most donors were white British and more were female, and clonal diversity was possibly underestimated. The breadth and depth of Spike-specific TCRs increased once two AZD1222 doses had been given.

The material was peripheral blood, obtained 28 days after the second AZD1222 dose. This chain joins TRBV6-1 and TRBJ2-7; D is perhaps TRBD2 (6 bases). The source of this sequence is an adult who received the AZD1222 COVID-19 vaccine. The chain's CDR3 is CASGGSGSSYEQYV. Written as DNA, the CDR3 is TGTGCCAGCGGAGGTAGCGGCAGCTCCTACGAGCAGTACGTC.